What follows are 17 T cell receptor beta chains derived from one specimen sequenced in a study of T cell responses to AZD1222 COVID-19 vaccine. Assay used: immunoSEQ multiplex PCR; TCRdb lists only in-frame clones, some missing. The table shows 150,000 or so clones, with 90% occurring only once. The material sequenced was peripheral blood, taken on day 0 of AZD1222 vaccination. These receptors were obtained from an adult in good health.

The V and J genes are TRBV14 and TRBJ1-2, with no clear D. This CDR3 has 12 residues. V shed 4 bases and J shed 3 bases, with 6 bases lying between them. Germline values: CDR1 SGHDN, CDR2 FVKESK. The CDR3 loop reads CASSLSDYGYTF. CDR3 DNA sequence: TGTGCCAGCAGCCTCAGTGACTATGGCTACACCTTC. Full variable domain (rest looked up from reference TRBV14 and TRBJ1-2): EAGVTQFPSHSVIEKGQTVTLRCDPISGHDNLYWYRRVMGKEIKFLLHFVKESKQDESGMPNNRFLAERTGGTYSTLKVQPAELEDSGVYFCASSLSDYGYTFGSGTRLTVV.

In DNA, the CDR3 is TGTGCCAGCAGCGTATCCGGGGATGGTGAAAAACTGTTTTTT. It specifies CASSVSGDGEKLFF. The chain joins TRBV9 to TRBJ1-4, with D uncertain. The CDR3 runs 14 residues. Trimming pared 1 base from V and 7 bases from J, leaving 11 bases between. Germline lookup yields CDR1 SGDLS and CDR2 YYNGEE. Variable domain in full (rest from reference TRBV9 and TRBJ1-4): DSGVTQTPKHLITATGQRVTLRCSPRSGDLSVYWYQQSLDQGLQFLIQYYNGEERAKGNILERFSAQQFPDLHSELNLSSLELGDSALYFCASSVSGDGEKLFFGSGTQLSVL.

V is TRBV5-1 and J is TRBJ2-3; 15 bases are a match to TRBD2. The germline V gene encodes CDR1 SGHRS and CDR2 YFSETQ. CDR3 length: 18 amino acids. Trimming took 4 bases from V and 5 from J; bases not matched to a gene: 11. The CDR3 sequence: CASSPRSGLAGGGDTQYF. The CDR3 DNA sequence: TGCGCCAGCAGCCCCCGGTCGGGACTAGCGGGGGGAGGAGATACGCAGTATTTT.

The CDR3 is CARSPVVAGVISPLHF. In nucleotides, the CDR3 is TGTGCCAGAAGCCCCGTTGTTGCGGGAGTTATATCACCCCTCCACTTT. The gene calls are TRBV5-3 and TRBJ1-6; D not resolved. TRBV5-3 is flagged as an ORF with uncertain function. The CDR3 sequence is 16 residues long. The V gene lost 4 bases and the J gene lost 10 bases, with 21 bases spanning the gap.

This rearrangement joins TRBV28 to TRBJ1-6; TRBD1 agrees at 7 bases. This CDR3 has 14 residues. The V and J ends lost 6 bases and 5 bases, in that order; junction bases with no gene match: 4. Germline V CDR1 and CDR2: MDHEN, SYDVKM. CDR3 sequence (DNA): TGTGCCAGCAGCCTGGGACAGCATAATTCACCCCTCCACTTT. Amino acid sequence: CASSLGQHNSPLHF.

The gene calls are TRBV19 and TRBJ1-2; D gene ambiguous. Germline CDR1 and CDR2: LNHDA and SQIVND (reference sequence). V was trimmed by 5 bases and J by 4 bases, leaving 11 bases between them. The CDR3 has 13 amino acids. CDR3 nucleotides: TGTGCCAGTAGTTCAACGGCAGGCTATGGCTACACCTTC. This gives the protein CASSSTAGYGYTF. The full variable domain, with the rest looked up from reference TRBV19 and TRBJ1-2, is DGGITQSPKYLFRKEGQNVTLSCEQNLNHDAMYWYRQDPGQGLRLIYYSQIVNDFQKGDIAEGYSVSREKKESFPLTVTSAQKNPTAFYLCASSSTAGYGYTFGSGTRLTVV.

V is TRBV6-2 or TRBV6-3 and J is TRBJ1-2, with D uncertain. Germline assignment: CDR1 MNHEY and CDR2 SVGEGT. V was trimmed by 2 bases and J by 5 bases, leaving 6 bases between them. This CDR3 contains 12 residues. The CDR3 sequence is CASSYPQYGYTF. CDR3 nucleotide sequence: TGTGCCAGCAGTTACCCCCAGTATGGCTACACCTTC.

This clone was detected only once. The chain carries TRBV20-1 and TRBJ2-5; 7 positions match TRBD1. Germline V gene data show CDR1 as DFQATT and CDR2 as SNEGSKA (reference sequence). J gave up 5 bases and V 7 bases, and 4 bases lay outside the gene matches. The CDR3 totals 11 residues. The CDR3 DNA is TGCAGTGTCAACAGGGGTGAGACCCAGTACTTC. It codes for CSVNRGETQYF.

The chain links TRBV28 to TRBJ2-5; no definite D call. The V and J ends lost 6 bases and 5 bases respectively, with 16 bases between them. CDR3 length equals 14 residues. The germline CDR1 and CDR2 sequences are MDHEN and SYDVKM. In DNA, the CDR3 is TGTGCCAGCAGGGATATTTGGGGTCGGGAGACCCAGTACTTC. Its translation is CASRDIWGRETQYF.

The chain recombines TRBV5-6 with TRBJ2-5; D is unresolved. The germline V and J ends were trimmed by 0 bases and 2 bases, with 5 bases remaining between them. The CDR3 length is 13 residues. Germline V gives CDR1 SGHDT, CDR2 YYEEEE. CDR3 in amino acids: CASSLARQETQYF. The CDR3, as DNA: TGTGCCAGCAGCTTGGCTAGACAAGAGACCCAGTACTTC.

This chain uses TRBV6-5 with TRBJ1-1; no clear D. The CDR3 is made up of 13 amino acids. V was pared by 6 bases and J by 4 bases, with 12 bases between. The germline CDR1 and CDR2 sequences are MNHEY and SVGAGI. The CDR3 bases are TGTGCCAGCAGATTAGACCCCGGCACTGAAGCTTTCTTT. Residues: CASRLDPGTEAFF.

The V call is TRBV6-1, the J call TRBJ1-1; possible D gene TRBD1, 5 bases. The CDR3 spans 15 residues. Germline loops: CDR1 MNHNS, CDR2 SASEGT. Between the trimmed V and J ends, which lost 1 base and 1 base, there was a span of 10 bases. The CDR3 region has the DNA TGTGCCAGCAGTGAAGAGTGGCAGGGGAACACTGAAGCTTTCTTT. It translates to CASSEEWQGNTEAFF.

V usage is TRBV7-3 and J usage is TRBJ2-2; D is unclear. The CDR3 is 14 amino acids. V was cut by 7 bases and J by 1 base, with 10 bases left in between. CDR1 is SGHTA, CDR2 FQGTGA, per germline. CDR3 DNA sequence: TGTGCCAGCACCCTATTTATGAACACCGGGGAGCTGTTTTTT. Translating gives CASTLFMNTGELFF.

The rearrangement uses TRBV9 and TRBJ1-1; 7 nucleotides align to TRBD1. The ends lost 5 bases at V and 4 bases at J; junction bases unmatched: 5. Per the germline V gene, CDR1 is SGDLS and CDR2 is YYNGEE. CDR3 length: 13 amino acids. The CDR3 region is CASSLQGRTEAFF. The CDR3 DNA sequence: TGTGCCAGCAGTCTACAGGGGCGCACTGAAGCTTTCTTT. The full variable domain, with the rest looked up from reference TRBV9 and TRBJ1-1, is DSGVTQTPKHLITATGQRVTLRCSPRSGDLSVYWYQQSLDQGLQFLIQYYNGEERAKGNILERFSAQQFPDLHSELNLSSLELGDSALYFCASSLQGRTEAFFGQGTRLTVV.

This rearrangement joins TRBV11-2 to TRBJ1-1, with 7 positions matching TRBD1. Germline lookup yields CDR1 SGHAT and CDR2 FQNNGV. This CDR3 region has 15 residues. Trimming took 4 bases from V and 8 from J; bases not matched to a gene: 13. In nucleotides, the CDR3 is TGTGCCAGCAGCTGGGGACACAGGGGTCCCCAGGAAGCTTTCTTT. Translating gives CASSWGHRGPQEAFF.

DNA for the CDR3: TGTGCCAGGGGGGGATTCGGGGTCCCACAAGAGACCCAGTACTTC. It yields the protein CARGGFGVPQETQYF. The chain has TRBV2 and TRBJ2-5, with TRBD2 as a possible D gene (6 bases). Trimming left V 9 bases short and J 2 bases short, with 19 bases between. The CDR3 length is 15 residues. The germline gives CDR1 SNHLY, CDR2 FYNNEI.

This sequence joins TRBV4-2 and TRBJ2-1, with TRBD2 identical over 7 bases. Germline V gene sequence: CDR1 LGHNA, CDR2 YNFKEQ. V lost 1 base, J lost 3 bases, and 6 bases stayed unmatched. The CDR3 loop spans 16 amino acids. CDR3 sequence: CASSQGASGLYNEQFF. The CDR3 region has the DNA TGTGCCAGCAGCCAAGGGGCTAGCGGCCTCTACAATGAGCAGTTCTTC.